These 17 T cell receptor beta chains were all obtained from the same sample, sequenced in a study of spatial heterogeneity in lung cancer. Study findings and constraints: The study found that expanded intratumoral alpha and beta TCR counts tracked tumor mutation counts.

Time point indicated: sample taken at primary tumor resection. These receptors' targets are unknown. Each CDR3 protein gets one entry after TCRdb re-called the 5' RACE reads with MiXCR. The table lists 7,500 to 9,000 distinct CDR3 sequences, 6.5% to 9% of them singletons. Specimen: lung tumor tissue, collected at surgery. These receptors all stem from a male donor with early-stage non-small cell lung cancer.

Notes on this clonotype: With a much larger clone just one base away, this may be a read error. The rearrangement joins TRBV5-1 to TRBJ1-4, with 7 nucleotides matching TRBD1. Germline loops: CDR1 SGHRS, CDR2 YFSETQ. The CDR3 has 14 residues. In nucleotides, the CDR3 is TGCGCCTGCAGCAAACAGGGGACTAATGAAAAACTGTTTTTT. Its protein product is CACSKQGTNEKLFF.

This clonotype is medium-sized. The chain employs TRBV29-1 and TRBJ2-1, with D unclear. The germline CDR1 and CDR2 sequences are SQVTM and ANQGSEA. Trimming shortened V by 1 base and J by 2 bases, and 12 bases separated the two germline ends. CDR3 length: 15 amino acids. CDR3 region: CSVEGFTWAYNEQFF. In DNA, the CDR3 is TGCAGCGTTGAAGGGTTTACGTGGGCCTACAATGAGCAGTTCTTC.

In its sample, this clonotype ranks as medium-sized. The chain recombines TRBV5-1 with TRBJ2-7; 7 bases are shared with TRBD1. V shed 3 bases and J 7 bases; nucleotides not matched to a gene: 10. Germline assignment: CDR1 SGHRS and CDR2 YFSETQ. The CDR3 sequence is 14 residues long. As DNA, the CDR3 is TGCGCCAGCAGCTCGGACAGGTCCCGAAGGGAGCAGTACTTC. Encoded protein: CASSSDRSRREQYF.

In its sample, this clonotype ranks as medium-sized (0.01 to 0.1%). This chain uses TRBV7-2 with TRBJ2-5; the match to TRBD2 covers 8 bases. The germline CDR1 and CDR2 sequences are SGHTA and FQGNSA. V was pared by 2 bases and J by 5 bases, with 7 bases of the junction left unmatched. This CDR3 is 15 amino acids long. The CDR3 here is CASSLMVSSGETQYF. The CDR3 region has the DNA TGTGCCAGCAGCTTAATGGTTTCTAGCGGGGAGACCCAGTACTTC.

This clonotype was seen a few times. This chain connects TRBV19 to TRBJ2-5, with a tentative D call TRBD2 (6 bases). Germline V CDR1 and CDR2: LNHDA, SQIVND (reference sequence). The CDR3 consists of 15 residues. V lost 4 bases and J 5 bases, leaving 17 bases between the germline ends. CDR3 sequence: CASSRSGPGVETQYF. CDR3 DNA: TGTGCCAGTAGTAGATCGGGGCCGGGAGTGGAGACCCAGTACTTC. Using reference TRBV19 and TRBJ2-5 for the parts outside the CDR3, the full variable domain is DGGITQSPKYLFRKEGQNVTLSCEQNLNHDAMYWYRQDPGQGLRLIYYSQIVNDFQKGDIAEGYSVSREKKESFPLTVTSAQKNPTAFYLCASSRSGPGVETQYFGPGTRLLVL.

By share of the sample, this clonotype is medium-sized (0.01 to 0.1%). The gene calls are TRBV5-1 and TRBJ2-4; a weak D match, TRBD2 (5 bases). Trimming cost V 0 bases and J 4 bases, with 20 bases left between them. Germline CDR1 reads SGHRS; CDR2 reads YFSETQ. The CDR3 runs to 18 residues. CDR3 coding DNA: TGCGCCAGCAGCTTGGATTCGAACTTCCTCACGGGAAAAAACATTCAGTACTTC. This gives the protein CASSLDSNFLTGKNIQYF.

At least ten counts were recorded for this clonotype. J is TRBJ2-5 and V is TRBV28; D remains ambiguous. CDR3 size: 11 residues. V gave up 4 bases and J gave up 5 bases, with 5 bases separating them. The germline CDR1 and CDR2 sequences are MDHEN and SYDVKM. The CDR3 region has the DNA TGTGCCAGCAGTTGGGGTGAGACCCAGTACTTC. Amino acids: CASSWGETQYF.

Within the sample, this clonotype is medium-sized. The chain has TRBV20-1 and TRBJ2-7; the D gene is possibly TRBD2 (6 bases). The V and J ends lost 6 bases and 1 base respectively, with 16 bases between them. The CDR3 extends over 14 amino acids. Germline V gene data show CDR1 as DFQATT and CDR2 as SNEGSKA (reference sequence). CDR3 nucleotide sequence: TGCAGTGCCCCGAGAGAGGCGGGGTCCTACGAGCAGTACTTC. Its protein product is CSAPREAGSYEQYF.

In this sample, this clonotype turned up many times. This chain links TRBV6-5 with TRBJ2-5; D ambiguous. CDR3 length: 12 residues. Deletions cut 6 bases from V and 5 bases from J, with 10 bases between. The germline V gene has CDR1 MNHEY and CDR2 SVGAGI. CDR3 nucleotides: TGTGCCAGCAGGTCGGATGGGGAGACCCAGTACTTC. It yields the protein CASRSDGETQYF.

This clonotype is medium-sized (0.01 to 0.1%). The chain carries TRBV6-1 and TRBJ1-2; TRBD1 agrees at 9 bases. The CDR3 contains 17 residues. Trimming cost V 7 bases and J 5 bases; bases outside gene matches: 17. Per the germline V gene, CDR1 is MNHNS and CDR2 is SASEGT. CDR3: CASMVSGQGAEGYGYTF. CDR3 DNA: TGTGCCAGCATGGTGTCGGGACAGGGAGCGGAGGGGTATGGCTACACCTTC.

Relative to its sample, this clonotype is medium-sized. The chain has TRBV7-8 and TRBJ2-1, with D hard to call. V dropped 0 bases and J dropped 6 bases, with 6 bases sitting between them. Germline V CDR1 and CDR2: SGHVS, FQNEAQ. The CDR3 length is 13 residues. Written as DNA, the CDR3 is TGTGCCAGCAGCTTAGCAGGGTTCAATGAGCAGTTCTTC. Residues: CASSLAGFNEQFF. Using reference TRBV7-8 and TRBJ2-1 for the parts outside the CDR3, the full variable domain is GAGVSQSPRYKVAKRGQDVALRCDPISGHVSLFWYQQALGQGPEFLTYFQNEAQLDKSGLPSDRFFAERPEGSVSTLKIQRTQQEDSAVYLCASSLAGFNEQFFGPGTRLTVL.

The chain is built from TRBV7-9 and TRBJ1-1; TRBD1 matches 7 bases. Germline lookup yields CDR1 SEHNR and CDR2 FQNEAQ (reference sequence). V was pared by 5 bases and J by 1 base, with 4 bases of the junction left unmatched. The CDR3 is 14 amino acids. The CDR3 loop reads CASSMTGKNTEAFF. The CDR3 bases are TGTGCCAGCAGCATGACAGGGAAGAACACTGAAGCTTTCTTT.

This clonotype was found many times. This chain links TRBV6-2 or TRBV6-3 with TRBJ2-1; D is ambiguous. The CDR3 covers 12 residues. In germline, CDR1 is MNHEY, CDR2 SVGEGT. V shed 7 bases and J shed 3 bases, with 7 bases lying between them. The CDR3 protein is CASKASYNEQFF. CDR3 nucleotide sequence: TGTGCCAGCAAAGCTAGCTACAATGAGCAGTTCTTC.

This clonotype came up many times. The V and J genes are TRBV11-2 and TRBJ1-2, with unresolved D. The ends were cut back, 1 base at V and 4 bases at J, with 19 bases in the middle. CDR3 length: 17 amino acids. Looked up from germline, CDR1 is SGHAT and CDR2 is FQNNGV. The CDR3 DNA follows: TGTGCCAGCAGCTTAGGGTCCGGTACCGGCTTTTCCTATGGCTACACCTTC. Amino acids: CASSLGSGTGFSYGYTF.

In this sample, this clonotype turned up many times. J is TRBJ1-1 and V is TRBV15; tentatively, D is TRBD1 (5 bases). Germline V gene lookup returns CDR1 LNHNV and CDR2 YYDKDF (reference sequence). The length of the CDR3 is 14 residues. V lost 5 bases and J 3 bases, leaving 13 bases between the germline ends. The CDR3 DNA reads as TGTGCCACCAGCTTATCATTGGGGGACACTGAAGCTTTCTTT. Encoded protein: CATSLSLGDTEAFF.

Relative to its sample, this clonotype is medium-sized. V is TRBV5-5 and J is TRBJ2-7, with TRBD1 matching 8 bases. Looked up from germline, CDR1 is SGHKS and CDR2 is YYEKEE (reference sequence). The CDR3 sequence is 15 residues long. J was trimmed by 0 bases and V by 4 bases; bases with no gene match: 6. The CDR3 DNA sequence: TGTGCCAGCAGCCCCGACAGGGGCTACTCCTACGAGCAGTACTTC. It translates to CASSPDRGYSYEQYF.

By share, this clonotype ranks as medium-sized. The chain links TRBV28 to TRBJ1-2; TRBD1 matches at 9 bases. Trimming took 5 bases from V and 1 from J; bases not matched to a gene: 5. Germline V gene sequence: CDR1 MDHEN, CDR2 SYDVKM. This CDR3 contains 15 residues. The CDR3 sequence is CASSAPTGGNYGYTF. The CDR3 DNA reads as TGTGCCAGCAGTGCCCCGACAGGGGGTAACTATGGCTACACCTTC.